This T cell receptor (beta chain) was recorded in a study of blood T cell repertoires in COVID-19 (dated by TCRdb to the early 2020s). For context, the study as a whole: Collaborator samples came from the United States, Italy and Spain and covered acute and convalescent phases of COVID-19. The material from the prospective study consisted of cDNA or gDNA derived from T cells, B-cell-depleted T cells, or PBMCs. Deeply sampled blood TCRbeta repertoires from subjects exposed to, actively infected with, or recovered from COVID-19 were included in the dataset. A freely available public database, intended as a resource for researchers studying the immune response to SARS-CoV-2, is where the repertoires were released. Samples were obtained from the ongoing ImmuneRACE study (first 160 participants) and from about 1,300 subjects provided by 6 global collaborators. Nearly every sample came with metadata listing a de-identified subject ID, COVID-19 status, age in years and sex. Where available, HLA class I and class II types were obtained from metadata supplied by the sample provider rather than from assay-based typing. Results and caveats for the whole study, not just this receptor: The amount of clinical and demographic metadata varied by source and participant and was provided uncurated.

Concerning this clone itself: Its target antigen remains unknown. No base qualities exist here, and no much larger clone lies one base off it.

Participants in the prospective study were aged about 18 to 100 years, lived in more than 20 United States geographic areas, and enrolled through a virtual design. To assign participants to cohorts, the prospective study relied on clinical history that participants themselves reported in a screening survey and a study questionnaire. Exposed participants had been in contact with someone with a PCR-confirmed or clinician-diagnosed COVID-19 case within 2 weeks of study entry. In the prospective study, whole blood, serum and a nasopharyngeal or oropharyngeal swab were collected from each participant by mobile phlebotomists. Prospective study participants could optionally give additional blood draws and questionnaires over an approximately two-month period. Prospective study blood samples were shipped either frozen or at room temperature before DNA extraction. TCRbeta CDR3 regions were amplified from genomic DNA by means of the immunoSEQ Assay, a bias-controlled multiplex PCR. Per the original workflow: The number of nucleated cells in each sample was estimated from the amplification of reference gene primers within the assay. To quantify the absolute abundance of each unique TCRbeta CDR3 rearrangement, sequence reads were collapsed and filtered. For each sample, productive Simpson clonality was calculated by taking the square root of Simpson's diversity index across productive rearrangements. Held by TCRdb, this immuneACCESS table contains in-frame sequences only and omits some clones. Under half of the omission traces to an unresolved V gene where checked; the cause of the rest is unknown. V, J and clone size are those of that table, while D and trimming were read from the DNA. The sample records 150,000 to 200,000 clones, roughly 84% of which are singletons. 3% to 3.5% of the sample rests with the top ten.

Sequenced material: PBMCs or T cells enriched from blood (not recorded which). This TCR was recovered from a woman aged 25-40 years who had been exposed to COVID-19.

The DNA sequence is given as TGTGCCAGCAGTGAAGAGGGGGCGCACACCGGGGAGCTGTTTTTT. Protein translation: CASSEEGAHTGELFF. In this chain, TRBV2 is recombined with TRBJ2-2, with 7 bases aligning to TRBD1. Relative to germline, V is missing 1 base and J is missing 3 bases, with 2 bases of the junction outside any gene match. From the cysteine through the phenylalanine, the CDR3 covers 15 amino acids. Left in the record is the CDR3 DNA by itself, 45 bases read in frame from the first base. As encoded in the germline V gene, CDR1 is SNHLY while CDR2 is FYNNEI.